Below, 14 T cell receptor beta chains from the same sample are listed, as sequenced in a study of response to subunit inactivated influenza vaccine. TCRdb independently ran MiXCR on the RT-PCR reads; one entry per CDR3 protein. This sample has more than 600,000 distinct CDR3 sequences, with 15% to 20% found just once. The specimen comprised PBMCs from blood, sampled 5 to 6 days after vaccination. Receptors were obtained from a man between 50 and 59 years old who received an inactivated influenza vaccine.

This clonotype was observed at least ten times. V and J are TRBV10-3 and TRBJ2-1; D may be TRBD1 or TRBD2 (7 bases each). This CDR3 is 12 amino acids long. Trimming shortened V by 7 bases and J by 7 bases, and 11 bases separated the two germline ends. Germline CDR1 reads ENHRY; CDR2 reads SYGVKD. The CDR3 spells CAITQGGNEQFF. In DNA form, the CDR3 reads TGTGCCATCACCCAGGGGGGGAATGAGCAGTTCTTC.

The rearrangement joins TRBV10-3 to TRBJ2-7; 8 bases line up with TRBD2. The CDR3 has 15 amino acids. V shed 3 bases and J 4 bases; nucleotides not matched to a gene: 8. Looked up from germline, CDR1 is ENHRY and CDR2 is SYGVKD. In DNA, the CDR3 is TGTGCCATCAGTGATTCCGGGACTAGGGGATACGAGCAGTACTTC. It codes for CAISDSGTRGYEQYF.

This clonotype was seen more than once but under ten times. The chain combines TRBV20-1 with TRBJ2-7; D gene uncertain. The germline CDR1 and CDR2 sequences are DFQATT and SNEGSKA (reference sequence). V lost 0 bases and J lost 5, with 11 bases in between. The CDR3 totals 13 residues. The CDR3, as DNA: TGCAGTGCTAGAGACCGGGCCAACGACGAGCAGTACTTC. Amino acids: CSARDRANDEQYF.

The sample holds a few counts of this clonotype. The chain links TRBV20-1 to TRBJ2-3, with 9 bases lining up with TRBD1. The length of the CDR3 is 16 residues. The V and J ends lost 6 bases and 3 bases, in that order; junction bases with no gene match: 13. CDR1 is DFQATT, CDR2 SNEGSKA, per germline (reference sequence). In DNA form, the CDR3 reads TGCAGTGCCAGGCGCTTTGGGACAGGGTTTACAGATACGCAGTATTTT. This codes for CSARRFGTGFTDTQYF.

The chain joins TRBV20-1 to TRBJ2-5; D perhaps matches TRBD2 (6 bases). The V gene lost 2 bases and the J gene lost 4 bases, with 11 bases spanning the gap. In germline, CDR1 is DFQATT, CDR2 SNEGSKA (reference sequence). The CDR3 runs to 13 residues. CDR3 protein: CSARLLARETQYF. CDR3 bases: TGCAGTGCTAGACTACTAGCCCGAGAGACCCAGTACTTC.

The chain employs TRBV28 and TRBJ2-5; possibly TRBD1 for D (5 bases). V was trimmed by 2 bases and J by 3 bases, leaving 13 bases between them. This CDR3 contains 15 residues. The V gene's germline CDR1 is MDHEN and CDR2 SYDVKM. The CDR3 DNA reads TGTGCCAGCAGTTTAATGGGGCACAGGAAAGAGACCCAGTACTTC. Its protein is CASSLMGHRKETQYF.

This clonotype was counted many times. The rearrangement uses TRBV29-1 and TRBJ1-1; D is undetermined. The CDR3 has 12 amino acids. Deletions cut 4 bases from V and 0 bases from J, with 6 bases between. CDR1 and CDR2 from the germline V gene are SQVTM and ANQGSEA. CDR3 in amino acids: CSVAALNTEAFF. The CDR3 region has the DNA TGCAGCGTTGCTGCACTGAACACTGAAGCTTTCTTT.

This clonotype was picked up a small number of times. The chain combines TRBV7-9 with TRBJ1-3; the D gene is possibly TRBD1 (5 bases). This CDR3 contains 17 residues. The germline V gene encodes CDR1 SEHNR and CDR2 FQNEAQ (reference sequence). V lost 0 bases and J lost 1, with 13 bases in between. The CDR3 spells CASSLAWGIASGNTIYF. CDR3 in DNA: TGTGCCAGCAGCTTAGCTTGGGGGATCGCATCTGGAAACACCATATATTTT.

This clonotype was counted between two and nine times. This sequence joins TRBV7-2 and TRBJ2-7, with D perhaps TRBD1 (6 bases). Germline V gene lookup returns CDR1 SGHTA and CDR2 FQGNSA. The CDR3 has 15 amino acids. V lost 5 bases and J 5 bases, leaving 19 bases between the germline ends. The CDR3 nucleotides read TGTGCCAGCAGCCTGCGGCGACAGGCTCTCGACGAGCAGTACTTC. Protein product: CASSLRRQALDEQYF.

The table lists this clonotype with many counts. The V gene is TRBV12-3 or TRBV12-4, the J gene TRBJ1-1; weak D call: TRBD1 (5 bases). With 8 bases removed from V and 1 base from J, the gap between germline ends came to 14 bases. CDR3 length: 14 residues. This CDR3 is CASLHGTGNTEAFF. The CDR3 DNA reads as TGTGCCAGCCTACACGGGACGGGGAACACTGAAGCTTTCTTT.

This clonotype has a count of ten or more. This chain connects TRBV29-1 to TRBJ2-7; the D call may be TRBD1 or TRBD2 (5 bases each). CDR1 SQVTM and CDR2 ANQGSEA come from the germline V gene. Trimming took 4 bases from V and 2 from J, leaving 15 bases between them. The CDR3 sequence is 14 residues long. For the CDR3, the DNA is TGCAGCGTTGGGAAAACCGGGACGGCCTACGAGCAGTACTTC. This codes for CSVGKTGTAYEQYF.

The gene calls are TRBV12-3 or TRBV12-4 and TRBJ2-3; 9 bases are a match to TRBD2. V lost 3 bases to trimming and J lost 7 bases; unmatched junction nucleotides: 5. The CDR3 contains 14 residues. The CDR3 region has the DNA TGTGCCAGCAGTTTGATAGCGGGAGTGAATACGCAGTATTTT. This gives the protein CASSLIAGVNTQYF.

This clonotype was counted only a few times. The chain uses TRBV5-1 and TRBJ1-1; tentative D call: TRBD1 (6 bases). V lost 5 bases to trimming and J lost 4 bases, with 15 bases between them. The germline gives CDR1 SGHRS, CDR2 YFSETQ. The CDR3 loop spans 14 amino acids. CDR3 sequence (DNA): TGCGCCAGCAGAAACAGGGAAGGTAGCACTGAAGCTTTCTTT. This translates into CASRNREGSTEAFF.

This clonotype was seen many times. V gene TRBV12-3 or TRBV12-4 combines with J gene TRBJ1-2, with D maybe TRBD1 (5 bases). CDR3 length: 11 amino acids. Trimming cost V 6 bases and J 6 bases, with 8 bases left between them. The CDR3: CASRARDGYTF. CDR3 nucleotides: TGTGCCAGCAGGGCCAGGGATGGCTACACCTTC.